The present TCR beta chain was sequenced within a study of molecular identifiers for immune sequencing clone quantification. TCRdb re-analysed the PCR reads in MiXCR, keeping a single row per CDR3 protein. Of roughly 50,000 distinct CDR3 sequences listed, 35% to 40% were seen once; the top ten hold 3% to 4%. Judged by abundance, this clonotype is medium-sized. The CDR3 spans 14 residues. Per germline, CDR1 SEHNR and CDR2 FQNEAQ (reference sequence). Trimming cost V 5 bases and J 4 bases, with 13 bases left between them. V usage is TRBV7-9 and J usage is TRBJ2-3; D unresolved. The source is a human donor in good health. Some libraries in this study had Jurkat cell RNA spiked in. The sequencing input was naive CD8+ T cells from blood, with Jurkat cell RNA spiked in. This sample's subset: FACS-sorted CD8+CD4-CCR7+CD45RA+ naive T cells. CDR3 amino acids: CASSQPEYPDTQYF. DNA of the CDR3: TGTGCCAGCAGCCAACCCGAATACCCAGATACGCAGTATTTT.